This passage covers 25 T cell receptor beta chains from one sample sequenced in a study of identical twins. TCRdb used MiXCR to reprocess the 5' RACE reads, holding one entry per CDR3 protein. The table has about 890,000 distinct CDR3 sequences, 10% to 15% seen once. The data were also submitted as part of a second study, on yellow fever vaccine responses in identical twins.

The specimen sequenced was PBMCs. The receptors stem from a woman under 30 in good health.

This clonotype was observed at least ten times. The rearrangement joins TRBV20-1 to TRBJ1-1, with 7 bases identical to TRBD1. Germline assignment: CDR1 DFQATT and CDR2 SNEGSKA (reference sequence). The CDR3 contains 12 residues. The trim removed 6 bases at V and 1 base at J, leaving 2 bases unmatched. CDR3 amino acids: CSAGDRNTEAFF. CDR3 in DNA: TGCAGTGCCGGGGACAGGAACACTGAAGCTTTCTTT.

This clonotype was observed a few times. This chain uses TRBV4-1 with TRBJ1-2, with D unclear. The CDR3 runs 16 residues. Germline CDR1 is MGHRA and CDR2 is YSYEKL. Deletions cut 0 bases from V and 2 bases from J, with 13 bases between. CDR3 sequence reads: CASSQDPENTNYGYTF. Written as DNA, the CDR3 is TGCGCCAGCAGCCAAGATCCCGAGAATACCAACTATGGCTACACCTTC.

This chain joins TRBV20-1 and TRBJ1-2; D gene uncertain. CDR3 length: 16 residues. Germline-derived CDR1 and CDR2 are DFQATT and SNEGSKA (reference sequence). Trimming shortened V by 1 base and J by 2 bases, and 17 bases separated the two germline ends. The CDR3 reads CSARVLTVQPNYGYTF. The CDR3 DNA sequence: TGCAGTGCTAGAGTACTGACGGTTCAACCCAACTATGGCTACACCTTC.

This clonotype appeared a few times. This chain uses TRBV6-1 with TRBJ2-7; 10 bases are shared with TRBD2. Germline CDR1 reads MNHNS; CDR2 reads SASEGT. The V segment lost 5 bases and the J segment 0 bases; nucleotides outside the gene matches: 7. The CDR3 runs 16 residues. CDR3 bases: TGTGCCAGCAGTCTTACCGGGACTAGCGTCTCCTACGAGCAGTACTTC. It translates to CASSLTGTSVSYEQYF.

This rearrangement joins TRBV5-1 to TRBJ2-5, with D possibly TRBD2 on 6 matching bases. CDR3 size: 16 residues. Trimming pared 4 bases from V and 1 base from J, leaving 17 bases between. The germline CDR1 and CDR2 sequences are SGHRS and YFSETQ. CDR3 nucleotide sequence: TGCGCCAGCAGCCCCCGGTTCGGCGGGATCCAAGAGACCCAGTACTTC. As protein: CASSPRFGGIQETQYF.

This clonotype was counted at least ten times. The rearrangement links TRBV27 to TRBJ2-3; 7 nucleotides agree with TRBD1. V was clipped by 6 bases and J by 3 bases; unmatched bases: 6. The CDR3 totals 14 residues. The germline gives CDR1 MNHEY, CDR2 SMNVEV (reference sequence). The CDR3 DNA is TGTGCCAGCAGGAAAAGGGGGCGGACAGATACGCAGTATTTT. Its protein is CASRKRGRTDTQYF.

This clonotype occurred many times. This chain connects TRBV20-1 to TRBJ2-5, with D unresolved. V was trimmed by 0 bases and J by 4 bases, leaving 21 bases between them. Germline V gene data show CDR1 as DFQATT and CDR2 as SNEGSKA (reference sequence). CDR3 length: 17 amino acids. The CDR3 spells CSARDLGRDPATETQYF. As DNA, the CDR3 is TGCAGTGCTAGAGATCTCGGCAGAGACCCTGCCACAGAGACCCAGTACTTC.

At least ten counts were recorded for this clonotype. This chain connects TRBV6-5 to TRBJ2-1; unclear D gene. CDR3 size: 12 residues. V lost 6 bases to trimming and J lost 4 bases, with 7 bases between them. Germline CDR1 is MNHEY and CDR2 is SVGAGI. CDR3 residues: CASSSLYNEQFF. In DNA, the CDR3 is TGTGCCAGCAGCTCCCTATACAATGAGCAGTTCTTC.

The J gene is TRBJ2-3, the V gene TRBV24-1; D is perhaps TRBD1 (6 bases). Per the germline V gene, CDR1 is KGHDR and CDR2 is SFDVKD. This CDR3 comprises 14 residues. V shed 1 base and J shed 6 bases, with 10 bases lying between them. The DNA for the CDR3 is TGTGCCACCAGTGATTTCCAGGGGCGGGATACGCAGTATTTT. As protein: CATSDFQGRDTQYF.

The chain joins TRBV7-7 to TRBJ2-3; TRBD2 matches 10 bases. CDR1 and CDR2 from the germline V gene are SSHAT and FNYEAQ (reference sequence). CDR3 length equals 16 residues. J lost 8 bases, V lost 2 bases, and 10 bases had no gene match. The CDR3 DNA reads as TGTGCCAGCAGCTTATTTGGTCCTAGCGGGGGCGGTACGCAGTATTTT. Residues: CASSLFGPSGGGTQYF.

This chain's CDR3 is CASTGLAGSYEQYF. In DNA, the CDR3 is TGTGCCAGCACCGGACTAGCGGGAAGCTACGAGCAGTACTTC. V gene TRBV6-1 combines with J gene TRBJ2-7, with 12 positions matching TRBD2. CDR1 MNHNS and CDR2 SASEGT come from the germline V gene. This CDR3 comprises 14 residues. The V and J ends lost 7 bases and 3 bases, in that order; junction bases with no gene match: 4.

The chain recombines TRBV2 with TRBJ2-1, with D possibly matching TRBD2 (6 bases). This CDR3 has 14 residues. Deletions cut 6 bases from V and 7 bases from J, with 16 bases between. Germline loops: CDR1 SNHLY, CDR2 FYNNEI. CDR3 bases: TGTGCCAGCAGGGCGGGGAACCCCCTAAATGAGCAGTTCTTC. Protein sequence: CASRAGNPLNEQFF.

In this sample, this clonotype turned up many times. V gene TRBV29-1 combines with J gene TRBJ2-1; a possible D gene is TRBD2 (6 bases). With 0 bases removed from V and 9 bases from J, the gap between germline ends came to 24 bases. This CDR3 is 17 amino acids long. The germline gives CDR1 SQVTM, CDR2 ANQGSEA. CDR3 amino acids: CSVEDRFKASEGAEQFF. DNA of the CDR3: TGCAGCGTTGAAGATCGATTCAAGGCTAGCGAGGGAGCTGAGCAGTTCTTC.

This clonotype was counted a few times. The chain couples TRBV27 to TRBJ2-7, with D possibly called TRBD1 or TRBD2 (5 bases each). Germline CDR1 and CDR2: MNHEY and SMNVEV (reference sequence). This CDR3 is 14 amino acids long. The V gene lost 6 bases and the J gene lost 2 bases, with 14 bases spanning the gap. The CDR3 region is CASRNRDVAYEQYF. The CDR3 DNA sequence: TGTGCCAGCAGAAACCGGGACGTGGCCTACGAGCAGTACTTC.

This clonotype was counted only a few times. The chain combines TRBV14 with TRBJ2-5; TRBD1 matches 9 bases. This CDR3 region has 17 residues. Germline assignment: CDR1 SGHDN and CDR2 FVKESK. V shed 0 bases and J 1 base; nucleotides not matched to a gene: 6. CDR3 bases: TGTGCCAGCAGCCAAGAAAAGGGGACAGGGAGCCAAGAGACCCAGTACTTC. Translation: CASSQEKGTGSQETQYF. Full variable domain (missing parts from reference TRBV14 and TRBJ2-5): EAGVTQFPSHSVIEKGQTVTLRCDPISGHDNLYWYRRVMGKEIKFLLHFVKESKQDESGMPNNRFLAERTGGTYSTLKVQPAELEDSGVYFCASSQEKGTGSQETQYFGPGTRLLVL.

V usage is TRBV5-1 and J usage is TRBJ1-1; perhaps TRBD1 as D (6 bases). The CDR3 spans 16 residues. The germline CDR1 and CDR2 sequences are SGHRS and YFSETQ. V lost 0 bases to trimming and J lost 0 bases, with 12 bases between them. The CDR3 loop is CASSLAGADMNTEAFF. For the CDR3, the DNA is TGCGCCAGCAGCTTGGCAGGGGCGGATATGAACACTGAAGCTTTCTTT.

This clonotype was detected many times. The rearrangement links TRBV29-1 to TRBJ1-1; the match to TRBD1 covers 7 bases. There are 14 residues in the CDR3. Germline V gene data show CDR1 as SQVTM and CDR2 as ANQGSEA. V was clipped by 1 base and J by 4 bases; unmatched bases: 6. The CDR3 nucleotides are TGCAGCGTTGAAGGACAGGGTTGGGGCACTGAAGCTTTCTTT. Translated, it gives CSVEGQGWGTEAFF.

This chain uses TRBV9 with TRBJ2-5, with no clear D. CDR3 length: 13 amino acids. CDR1 is SGDLS and CDR2 is YYNGEE in the germline V gene. The germline V and J ends were trimmed by 2 bases and 2 bases, with 7 bases remaining between them. This CDR3 is CASSVPPQETQYF. For the CDR3, the DNA is TGTGCCAGCAGCGTCCCGCCTCAAGAGACCCAGTACTTC. Based on the CDR3 plus reference TRBV9 and TRBJ2-5, the full variable domain is DSGVTQTPKHLITATGQRVTLRCSPRSGDLSVYWYQQSLDQGLQFLIQYYNGEERAKGNILERFSAQQFPDLHSELNLSSLELGDSALYFCASSVPPQETQYFGPGTRLLVL.

The chain carries TRBV2 and TRBJ2-5; D remains ambiguous. The CDR3 totals 12 residues. CDR1 is SNHLY, CDR2 FYNNEI, per germline. V was pared by 6 bases and J by 2 bases, with 7 bases between. The CDR3 spells CASRADQETQYF. CDR3 in DNA: TGTGCCAGCAGGGCAGATCAAGAGACCCAGTACTTC.

The CDR3 protein is CASSEMAGGTDTQYF. The CDR3 DNA reads TGTGCCAGCAGCGAAATGGCGGGGGGAACAGATACGCAGTATTTT. The rearrangement joins TRBV7-9 to TRBJ2-3, with 8 bases aligning to TRBD2. Germline V gene sequence: CDR1 SEHNR, CDR2 FQNEAQ (reference sequence). The CDR3 spans 15 residues. The V gene end was trimmed by 5 bases and the J gene end by 3 bases; junction bases not matched to a gene: 7.

The rearrangement links TRBV5-5 to TRBJ2-1; D is perhaps TRBD1 or TRBD2 (5 bases each). The ends were cut back, 3 bases at V and 9 bases at J, with 16 bases in the middle. The CDR3 is 14 amino acids. The germline V gene encodes CDR1 SGHKS and CDR2 YYEKEE (reference sequence). The CDR3 DNA reads TGTGCCAGCAGCTATATCCGGGACGCTCGTGAGCAGTTCTTC. Amino acid sequence: CASSYIRDAREQFF.

This clonotype was counted a few times. The V gene is TRBV6-1, the J gene TRBJ2-3; 10 positions match TRBD2. The CDR3 consists of 15 residues. CDR1 is MNHNS, CDR2 SASEGT, per germline. V lost 4 bases to trimming and J lost 4 bases; unmatched junction nucleotides: 5. The CDR3 region has the DNA TGTGCCAGCAGTGGGGCTAGCGGGAGCTCAGATACGCAGTATTTT. This translates into CASSGASGSSDTQYF.

This chain joins TRBV24-1 and TRBJ2-1, with 8 nucleotides matching TRBD1. V shed 7 bases and J 4 bases; nucleotides not matched to a gene: 2. CDR3 length: 13 residues. Looked up from germline, CDR1 is KGHDR and CDR2 is SFDVKD. The CDR3 region has the DNA TGTGCCACCAGGGACAGGGTATACAATGAGCAGTTCTTC. This translates into CATRDRVYNEQFF.

This clonotype has just a few counts. The chain recombines TRBV5-1 with TRBJ2-3; 9 positions match TRBD2. V shed 3 bases, J shed 2 bases, and the junction held 16 bases outside the gene matches. The CDR3 length is 19 residues. The germline gives CDR1 SGHRS, CDR2 YFSETQ. This CDR3 is CASSSIHRLAEDLTDTQYF. For the CDR3, the DNA is TGCGCCAGCAGCTCCATACACAGACTAGCGGAAGACCTCACAGATACGCAGTATTTT.

This clonotype occurred a few times. The chain joins TRBV16 to TRBJ2-3, with D perhaps TRBD2 (6 bases). V dropped 0 bases and J dropped 4 bases, with 11 bases sitting between them. Germline lookup yields CDR1 KGHSY and CDR2 FQNENV. The CDR3 runs to 15 residues. The CDR3 coding sequence is TGTGCCAGCAGCCAATCCCGGGGGAAGGCAGATACGCAGTATTTT. It specifies CASSQSRGKADTQYF. Based on the CDR3 plus reference TRBV16 and TRBJ2-3, the full variable domain is GEEVAQTPKHLVRGEGQKAKLYCAPIKGHSYVFWYQQVLKNEFKFLISFQNENVFDETGMPKERFSAKCLPNSPCSLEIQATKLEDSAVYFCASSQSRGKADTQYFGPGTRLTVL.